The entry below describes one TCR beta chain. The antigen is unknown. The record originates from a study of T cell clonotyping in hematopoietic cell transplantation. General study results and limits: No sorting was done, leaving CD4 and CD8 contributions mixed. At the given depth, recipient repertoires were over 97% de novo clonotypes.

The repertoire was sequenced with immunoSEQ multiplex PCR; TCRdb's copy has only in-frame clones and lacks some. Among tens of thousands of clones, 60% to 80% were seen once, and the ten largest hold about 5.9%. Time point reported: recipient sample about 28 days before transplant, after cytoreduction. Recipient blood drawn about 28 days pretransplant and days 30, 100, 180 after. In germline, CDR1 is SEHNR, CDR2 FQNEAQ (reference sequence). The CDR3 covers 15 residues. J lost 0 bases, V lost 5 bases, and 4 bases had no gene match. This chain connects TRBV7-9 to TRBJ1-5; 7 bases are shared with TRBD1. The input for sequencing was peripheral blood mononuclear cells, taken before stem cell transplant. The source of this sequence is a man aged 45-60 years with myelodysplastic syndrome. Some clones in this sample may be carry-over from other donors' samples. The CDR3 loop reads CASSLTGNSNQPQHF. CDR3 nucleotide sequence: TGTGCCAGCAGCCTGACAGGGAATAGCAATCAGCCCCAGCATTTT.